These 18 T cell receptor beta chains originate from one sample sequenced in a study of monozygotic twins with inflammatory bowel disease. Reprocessing the 5' RACE reads, TCRdb reports a single entry for every CDR3 protein and omits DNA. There are around 400,000 distinct CDR3 sequences in the sample, with around 2.5% held by the top ten. Sequencing was done on a sample of blood. The source is a human donor with ulcerative colitis or Crohn's disease, or a healthy co-twin of an affected twin (not recorded which).

The chain couples TRBV20-1 to TRBJ2-1. Germline V gene data show CDR1 as DFQATT and CDR2 as SNEGSKA (reference sequence). The CDR3 spans 13 residues. CDR3 region: CSARDRLTNEQFF.

The J gene is TRBJ2-5, the V gene TRBV6-5; TCRdb indicates TRBD1, and absent DNA this call remains unverified. The CDR3 totals 14 residues. Germline V CDR1 and CDR2: MNHEY, SVGAGI. CDR3 in amino acids: CASSSGGTGETQYF.

The chain links TRBV20-1 to TRBJ2-1; TCRdb names TRBD2, which stays unverified in the absence of DNA. Germline V gene lookup returns CDR1 DFQATT and CDR2 SNEGSKA (reference sequence). CDR3 length: 17 residues. CDR3 sequence reads: CSARGGVPDLFDNEQFF.

This sequence joins TRBV7-2 and TRBJ2-5; TCRdb gives TRBD2 as the D gene, but with no DNA this cannot be confirmed. The germline V gene has CDR1 SGHTA and CDR2 FQGNSA. The CDR3 is 13 amino acids. CDR3: CASGPGGQETQYF.

The chain links TRBV5-4 to TRBJ2-3; the D call from TCRdb, TRBD1, cannot be confirmed without DNA. CDR1 is SGHNT, CDR2 YYREEE, per germline (reference sequence). The CDR3 extends over 15 amino acids. The CDR3 sequence: CASSPPRGHTDTQYF.

The CDR3 protein is CASSLPGQGYGYTF. V and J are TRBV7-2 and TRBJ1-2; TCRdb calls TRBD1, which cannot be checked without DNA. Germline values: CDR1 SGHTA, CDR2 FQGNSA. The CDR3 runs to 14 residues.

The chain links TRBV3-1 to TRBJ2-3; lacking DNA, the TRBD2 call made by TCRdb goes unchecked. This CDR3 comprises 21 residues. From germline, CDR1 is LGHDT and CDR2 YNNKEL (reference sequence). The CDR3 region is CASSHRGGPNPSRRSTDTQYF.

The gene calls are TRBV12-3 or TRBV12-4 and TRBJ2-7; TCRdb's D call of TRBD1 is untestable without DNA. The CDR3 covers 11 residues. CDR3 loop: CASTYRGEQYF.

The chain couples TRBV4-3 to TRBJ2-1; TCRdb selects TRBD2, and the lack of DNA leaves this call unchecked. The CDR3 runs 15 residues. Per germline, CDR1 LGHNA and CDR2 YSLEER. CDR3 sequence: CASRSRLAHHNEQFF.

V gene TRBV3-1 combines with J gene TRBJ2-1; TCRdb designates TRBD2, a call that cannot be tested without DNA. This CDR3 is 15 amino acids long. In germline, CDR1 is LGHDT, CDR2 YNNKEL (reference sequence). This CDR3 reads CASSPGLAGGREQFF.

The rearrangement uses TRBV13 and TRBJ2-1. Per the germline V gene, CDR1 is PRHDT and CDR2 is FYEKMQ (reference sequence). The length of the CDR3 is 13 residues. CDR3 residues: CASSLEAVGGQFF.

This chain connects TRBV7-9 to TRBJ1-1; as DNA is missing, the TRBD1 call by TCRdb cannot be tested. CDR1 is SEHNR and CDR2 is FQNEAQ in the germline V gene (reference sequence). The CDR3 is 13 residues long. The CDR3 loop reads CASSPDHPGEAFF.

The chain couples TRBV28 to TRBJ2-1; as DNA is missing, the TRBD1 call by TCRdb cannot be tested. Germline CDR1 is MDHEN and CDR2 is SYDVKM. The CDR3 is 17 amino acids. The CDR3 protein is CASSSPGGGSSYNEQFF.

V usage is TRBV6-2 or TRBV6-3 and J usage is TRBJ2-1; TCRdb's assignment of TRBD2 cannot be checked, as there is no DNA. The length of the CDR3 is 13 residues. CDR1 is MNHEY, CDR2 SVGEGT, per germline. CDR3 protein: CASSTGLAASRFF.

The gene calls are TRBV7-2 and TRBJ2-1; TCRdb designates TRBD2, a call that cannot be tested without DNA. This CDR3 comprises 16 residues. CDR1 SGHTA and CDR2 FQGNSA come from the germline V gene. The CDR3 is CASRLTREGSINEQFF. The full variable domain, its missing parts supplied by reference TRBV7-2 and TRBJ2-1, is GAGVSQSPSNKVTEKGKDVELRCDPISGHTALYWYRQSLGQGLEFLIYFQGNSAPDKSGLPSDRFSAERTGGSVSTLTIQRTQQEDSAVYLCASRLTREGSINEQFFGPGTRLTVL.

The chain combines TRBV12-3 or TRBV12-4 with TRBJ2-7; without DNA, the TCRdb call of TRBD1 cannot be checked. The CDR3 loop spans 14 amino acids. The chain's CDR3 is CASSFSGRGYEQYF.

The rearrangement joins TRBV5-5 to TRBJ1-2; TCRdb proposes TRBD1, but this gene call is untestable without DNA. CDR1 is SGHKS and CDR2 is YYEKEE in the germline V gene (reference sequence). This CDR3 spans 16 amino acids. CDR3 in amino acids: CASSRPGQGDHYGYTF. Full variable domain (missing parts from reference TRBV5-5 and TRBJ1-2): DAGVTQSPTHLIKTRGQQVTLRCSPISGHKSVSWYQQVLGQGPQFIFQYYEKEERGRGNFPDRFSARQFPNYSSELNVNALLLGDSALYLCASSRPGQGDHYGYTFGSGTRLTVV.

The chain's CDR3 is CASSLGWPGELFF. J is TRBJ2-2 and V is TRBV5-1. CDR1 and CDR2 from the germline V gene are SGHRS and YFSETQ. This CDR3 comprises 13 residues.